This T cell receptor (beta chain) is from a study of blood T cell repertoires in COVID-19. Methods used by the authors: Estimation of nucleated cell counts was performed using reference gene primer amplification. Sequenced by immunoSEQ multiplex PCR; TCRdb stores in-frame clones only, minus some. The D gene and trimming were derived from the DNA, and the V and J assignments and clone size from that table. The sample has around 99,000 clones, around 84% seen once. Losses at the gene ends were 2 bases for V and 9 bases for J; bases not matched to a gene: 9. The V gene's germline CDR1 is LGHDT and CDR2 YNNKEL (reference sequence). The CDR3 is made up of 15 amino acids.

The receptor's source is a woman aged 80 or over with active or convalescent COVID-19. Sequenced: peripheral blood. The chain recombines TRBV3-1 (or the pseudogene TRBV3-2) with TRBJ2-1, with 8 bases fitting TRBD2. DNA of the CDR3: TGTGCCAGCAGCCAAAACCCGAGCGGGGGCCCTGAGCAGTTCTTC. Translated: CASSQNPSGGPEQFF.